This T cell receptor beta chain originates from a study of OX40 agonist ivuxolimab in advanced cancers. Study at large: Three patients, one with hepatocellular carcinoma and two with cutaneous melanoma, achieved partial responses.

Generated by immunoSEQ multiplex PCR, the TCRdb table keeps only in-frame clones and is missing some. The table has under 30,000 clones, about four fifths seen once. Exclusion of a patient followed from autoimmune disease history or systemic immunosuppression. Remarks on this clone: Antigen unknown.

Study findings and constraints: CD8+ T cells showed, on average, more clonal expansion than CD4+ cells.

The V gene's germline CDR1 is SGDLS and CDR2 YYNGEE. CDR3 size: 15 residues. Unmatched junction bases numbered 6, after V lost 0 bases and J lost 6 bases. This receptor was taken from an adult with an advanced solid tumor such as melanoma, head and neck, liver or kidney cancer. The sequenced sample was CD4+ or CD8+ T cells sorted from blood, obtained in a trial of the OX40 agonist ivuxolimab. The chain combines TRBV9 with TRBJ2-4, with 7 bases that match TRBD2. DNA for the CDR3: TGTGCCAGCAGCGTAGGGGAGGGCCCTGGAAACATTCAGTACTTC. Its translation is CASSVGEGPGNIQYF.